This entry lists 2 T cell receptor beta chains sequenced from one sample in a study of blood T cell repertoires in COVID-19. Repertoires were generated with immunoSEQ multiplex PCR, while TCRdb's copy carries only in-frame clones and drops some. This table holds 100,000 or so clones, approximately 84% found once. The sample comprised peripheral blood. The receptor set was obtained from a man aged 25-40 years in a cohort sampled during active COVID-19.

The chain recombines TRBV11-2 with TRBJ2-2, with TRBD2 matching 7 bases. Germline V CDR1 and CDR2: SGHAT, FQNNGV. J was trimmed by 6 bases and V by 3 bases; bases with no gene match: 13. This CDR3 contains 17 residues. CDR3 DNA sequence: TGTGCCAGCAGCTTGGAGAGGTTACGGGCGGGGGCCGGGGAGCTGTTTTTT. Translated, it gives CASSLERLRAGAGELFF.

The rearrangement links TRBV7-3 to TRBJ2-3; TRBD2 matches at 11 bases. This CDR3 region has 20 residues. Trimming took 4 bases from V and 3 from J; bases not matched to a gene: 18. Germline V lookup: CDR1 SGHTA, CDR2 FQGTGA. CDR3: CASSYTYSGGAKSGTDTQYF. For the CDR3, the DNA is TGTGCCAGCAGCTACACTTATAGCGGGGGGGCAAAGAGTGGAACAGATACGCAGTATTTT.